The 14 T cell receptor beta chains below all came from one sample that was sequenced in a study of blood T cells in healthy people across ages. The use of a sample-barcoded 5' primer and a J-beta primer mix characterized a second PCR of about 6 to 11 cycles. TCRdb called the 5' RACE reads again in MiXCR, with one record for every CDR3 protein. This repertoire shows 1.4 million to 1.5 million distinct CDR3 sequences, 42% found once; its top ten account for 7% to 9%. The sample taken for sequencing was blood. The receptors were gathered from a woman aged 18-29 years in good health.

There are a few counts of this clonotype. The chain uses TRBV5-1 and TRBJ2-7; 7 positions match TRBD1. Losses at the gene ends were 0 bases for V and 5 bases for J; bases not matched to a gene: 11. The CDR3 covers 16 residues. The germline CDR1 and CDR2 sequences are SGHRS and YFSETQ. CDR3 nucleotide sequence: TGCGCCAGCAGCTTGGTCAAGGGGGCTGGTGTGGACGAGCAGTACTTC. Translated: CASSLVKGAGVDEQYF.

The sample holds a few counts of this clonotype. V is TRBV9 and J is TRBJ2-5, with 8 bases lining up with TRBD1. V shed 6 bases, J shed 2 bases, and the junction held 12 bases outside the gene matches. The length of the CDR3 is 16 residues. CDR1 and CDR2 (germline): SGDLS, YYNGEE. CDR3 bases: TGTGCCAGCAACGAAGGGTCCAGGGGGCCTCAAGAGACCCAGTACTTC. As protein: CASNEGSRGPQETQYF.

The chain recombines TRBV2 with TRBJ2-5; no firm D call. Trimming took 7 bases from V and 1 from J, leaving 7 bases between them. The CDR3 spans 12 residues. Germline CDR1 is SNHLY and CDR2 is FYNNEI. The CDR3 bases are TGTGCCAGCAACGGCGCCCAAGAGACCCAGTACTTC. Its protein is CASNGAQETQYF.

This chain connects TRBV7-9 to TRBJ1-1; D is undetermined. With 5 bases removed from V and 3 bases from J, the gap between germline ends came to 13 bases. This CDR3 spans 14 amino acids. CDR1 and CDR2 (germline): SEHNR, FQNEAQ (reference sequence). In DNA, the CDR3 is TGTGCCAGCAGCCGTATACGGGCGGACACTGAAGCTTTCTTT. Translation gives CASSRIRADTEAFF.

The chain couples TRBV6-1 to TRBJ2-1, with 8 bases that match TRBD2. This CDR3 has 14 amino acids. J gave up 3 bases and V 6 bases, and 4 bases lay outside the gene matches. Germline V gene lookup returns CDR1 MNHNS and CDR2 SASEGT. The CDR3 loop is CASSPGGHYNEQFF. The CDR3, as DNA: TGTGCCAGCAGCCCGGGGGGGCACTACAATGAGCAGTTCTTC.

The rearrangement uses TRBV7-9 and TRBJ1-1, with TRBD1 as a possible D gene (5 bases). Between the trimmed V and J ends, which lost 0 bases and 4 bases, there was a span of 18 bases. CDR1 and CDR2 (germline): SEHNR, FQNEAQ (reference sequence). The CDR3 covers 17 residues. The CDR3 DNA follows: TGTGCCAGCAGCTTAGCATTAGCGTACGGGGCCAGCACTGAAGCTTTCTTT. This sequence encodes CASSLALAYGASTEAFF.

Details on this clonotype: This clone may be a read error of a much larger clone one base away. The chain joins TRBV9 to TRBJ2-3; TRBD2 aligns across 14 bases. Germline values: CDR1 SGDLS, CDR2 YYNGEE. The CDR3 runs to 17 residues. Written as DNA, the CDR3 is TGTACCAGCAGCCCACCGGGACTAGCGGGAGGCACAGATACGCAGTATTTT. It translates to CTSSPPGLAGGTDTQYF.

This clonotype was counted a single time. Compared with germline, one end of the junction differs, possibly owing to a read error. The rearrangement uses TRBV20-1 and TRBJ2-1; no clear D. The CDR3 contains 15 residues. Germline V gene sequence: CDR1 DFQATT, CDR2 SNEGSKA (reference sequence). The CDR3 DNA follows: TGCAGTGCTAGGTGGGTCGTACGTGGTTACAATGAGCGGTTCTTC. Its protein is CSARWVVRGYNERFF.

This clonotype has just a few counts. V usage is TRBV10-3 and J usage is TRBJ1-5; tentative D call: TRBD1 (5 bases). The CDR3 is made up of 17 amino acids. Germline lookup yields CDR1 ENHRY and CDR2 SYGVKD. V was cut by 2 bases and J by 2 bases, with 16 bases left in between. CDR3 in amino acids: CAISEPKSGVGNQPQHF. In DNA form, the CDR3 reads TGTGCCATCAGTGAGCCCAAGTCGGGGGTCGGCAATCAGCCCCAGCATTTT.

V is TRBV27 and J is TRBJ2-1; unclear D gene. The CDR3 loop spans 13 amino acids. Germline CDR1 is MNHEY and CDR2 is SMNVEV (reference sequence). V dropped 5 bases and J dropped 10 bases, with 15 bases sitting between them. CDR3 nucleotide sequence: TGTGCCAGCAGTAGGGCAGCCAGGCAAGAGCAGTTCTTC. This sequence encodes CASSRAARQEQFF.

This chain joins TRBV20-1 and TRBJ1-5; TRBD1 aligns across 9 bases. The junction had 7 bases not matched to a gene; V was cut back by 1 base and J by 6 bases. Germline values: CDR1 DFQATT, CDR2 SNEGSKA (reference sequence). CDR3 length: 15 residues. CDR3 DNA: TGCAGTGCTAGAGGTCCGACAGGGGGTTTTCAGCCCCAGCATTTT. Protein sequence: CSARGPTGGFQPQHF.

This clonotype has a handful of counts. The chain joins TRBV12-3 or TRBV12-4 to TRBJ1-5, with 8 bases that match TRBD1. The J segment lost 11 bases and the V segment lost 4 bases, leaving 13 bases of the junction unmatched. This CDR3 has 15 amino acids. The CDR3 DNA reads TGTGCCAGCAGTTCCAACGGACAGGGACCCTCTACCCAGCATTTT. Translation gives CASSSNGQGPSTQHF.

This clonotype was counted between two and nine times. The chain links TRBV27 to TRBJ1-5, with TRBD1 as a possible D gene (6 bases). The germline V gene has CDR1 MNHEY and CDR2 SMNVEV (reference sequence). Trimming shortened V by 4 bases and J by 4 bases, and 11 bases separated the two germline ends. This CDR3 is built from 14 residues. The CDR3 loop reads CASSSQGANQPQHF. DNA for the CDR3: TGTGCCAGCAGTTCACAGGGAGCAAATCAGCCCCAGCATTTT.

The sample holds one count of this clonotype. This chain links TRBV2 with TRBJ1-2, with TRBD1 as a possible D gene (6 bases). This CDR3 contains 13 residues. Trimming took 8 bases from V and 10 from J, leaving 20 bases between them. Germline V lookup: CDR1 SNHLY, CDR2 FYNNEI. This CDR3 reads CASQETRDTDYTF. Written as DNA, the CDR3 is TGTGCCAGCCAGGAAACCCGGGACACAGACTACACCTTC.